A selection of T cell receptor beta chains follows, all from one sample in a study of early T cells in non-severe SARS-CoV-2 infection. TCRdb ran MiXCR on the 5' RACE reads and lists one entry per CDR3 protein. The sample yields 100,000 to 120,000 distinct CDR3 sequences, approximately 12% seen once. The sample in question was whole blood, obtained at baseline. These receptors were collected from an adult who was a healthcare worker with PCR-confirmed SARS-CoV-2 infection or an uninfected control (not recorded which). Each CDR3 is given with its conserved first and last residue. Clone sizes are given selectively: once, few, many, or a class where the clone is expanded.

j_call: TRBJ1-2
v_call: TRBV20-1
clone_size: NA
cdr3_aa: CSAPLGQGRGGYTF

j_call: TRBJ2-1
v_call: TRBV29-1
clone_size: NA
cdr3_aa: CSVTSTGQFF

j_call: TRBJ2-3
v_call: TRBV7-3
clone_size: many
cdr3_aa: CASSLDPSGGGADTQYF

j_call: TRBJ2-7
v_call: TRBV15
clone_size: many
cdr3_aa: CATSRGYEQYF

j_call: TRBJ1-6
v_call: TRBV11-3
clone_size: many
cdr3_aa: CASSFNWNSPLHF

j_call: TRBJ1-4
v_call: TRBV19
clone_size: few
cdr3_aa: CASSPQQGSFEKLFF

j_call: TRBJ2-1
v_call: TRBV29-1
clone_size: many
cdr3_aa: CSVEGYPRTYNEQFF

j_call: TRBJ2-7
v_call: TRBV7-9
clone_size: few
cdr3_aa: CASSSLRLAWAQYF

j_call: TRBJ1-5
v_call: TRBV29-1
clone_size: few
cdr3_aa: CSVVQNGNQPQHF

j_call: TRBJ2-7
v_call: TRBV20-1
clone_size: NA
cdr3_aa: CSARLTTDYEQYF

j_call: TRBJ2-7
v_call: TRBV2
clone_size: NA
cdr3_aa: CASPGGTYEQYF

j_call: TRBJ2-5
v_call: TRBV24-1
clone_size: few
cdr3_aa: CATSGSQGQETQYF

j_call: TRBJ1-1
v_call: TRBV11-1
clone_size: once
cdr3_aa: CASSFLWGLTEAFF

j_call: TRBJ1-1
v_call: TRBV18
clone_size: many
cdr3_aa: CASSRPDRVNTEAFF

j_call: TRBJ1-1
v_call: TRBV29-1
clone_size: NA
cdr3_aa: CSVGDSTEAFF

j_call: TRBJ2-3
v_call: TRBV20-1
clone_size: many
cdr3_aa: CSARDPGSGGDTDTQYF

j_call: TRBJ1-3
v_call: TRBV29-1
clone_size: NA
cdr3_aa: CSGNTGGTIYF

j_call: TRBJ2-5
v_call: TRBV5-1
clone_size: few
cdr3_aa: CASSPQTSGGTETQYF

j_call: TRBJ2-2
v_call: TRBV7-2
clone_size: few
cdr3_aa: CASSPRTSGRGTGELFF

j_call: TRBJ1-1
v_call: TRBV5-5
clone_size: NA
cdr3_aa: CASSGVSRTEAFF

j_call: TRBJ2-3
v_call: TRBV4-1
clone_size: few
cdr3_aa: CASSQVYGSTDTQYF

j_call: TRBJ2-3
v_call: TRBV29-1
clone_size: many
cdr3_aa: CSAHYGTRGPDTQYF

j_call: TRBJ1-5
v_call: TRBV6-1
clone_size: many
cdr3_aa: CASSEQRGISNQPQHF

j_call: TRBJ2-5
v_call: TRBV7-8
clone_size: many
cdr3_aa: CASSRGLAGFQETQYF

j_call: TRBJ2-7
v_call: TRBV6-2/TRBV6-3
clone_size: NA
cdr3_aa: CATRTSGSSYEQYF

j_call: TRBJ1-5
v_call: TRBV27
clone_size: many
cdr3_aa: CASSLMGGLEQPQHF

j_call: TRBJ1-1
v_call: TRBV11-3
clone_size: many
cdr3_aa: CASSEDSNTEAFF

j_call: TRBJ2-1
v_call: TRBV5-4
clone_size: many
cdr3_aa: CASSLYQNNEQFF

j_call: TRBJ2-7
v_call: TRBV30
clone_size: NA
cdr3_aa: CAWSASEGYEQYF

j_call: TRBJ1-2
v_call: TRBV12-3/TRBV12-4
clone_size: many
cdr3_aa: CASSPQGYGYTF

j_call: TRBJ1-1
v_call: TRBV20-1
clone_size: NA
cdr3_aa: CSAGNTNTEAFF

j_call: TRBJ1-5
v_call: TRBV5-6
clone_size: NA
cdr3_aa: CASSSGGAYQPQHF

j_call: TRBJ2-2
v_call: TRBV5-1
clone_size: NA
cdr3_aa: CASSLSRTGDTGELFF

j_call: TRBJ2-2
v_call: TRBV2
clone_size: few
cdr3_aa: CASRGHILNTGELFF

j_call: TRBJ1-1
v_call: TRBV5-6
clone_size: many
cdr3_aa: CASSLAAGGSWNTEAFF

j_call: TRBJ2-7
v_call: TRBV3-1
clone_size: NA
cdr3_aa: CASSQLTGGEQYF

j_call: TRBJ2-1
v_call: TRBV11-2
clone_size: many
cdr3_aa: CASSPSYSPYNEQFF

j_call: TRBJ2-3
v_call: TRBV7-9
clone_size: NA
cdr3_aa: CASSGLAGDTDTQYF

j_call: TRBJ1-2
v_call: TRBV7-2
clone_size: few
cdr3_aa: CASSRIRTERNYGYTF

j_call: TRBJ1-2
v_call: TRBV28
clone_size: many
cdr3_aa: CASSHGGDSIDYTF

j_call: TRBJ2-7
v_call: TRBV29-1
clone_size: NA
cdr3_aa: CSVEGARYEQYF